These 13 T cell receptor beta chains were all obtained from the same sample, sequenced in a study of T cell changes during pregnancy in multiple sclerosis. Libraries were prepared by immunoSEQ multiplex PCR; TCRdb keeps only in-frame clonotypes and omits some of them. This sample carries 75,000 to 95,000 clones, approximately 95% of them seen once, and the ten largest clones take about 0.13%. The sequences come from CD4+ T cells from peripheral blood mononuclear cells, collected after pregnancy. The receptors were sampled from a female donor with multiple sclerosis, enrolled in a pregnancy study.

V usage is TRBV30 and J usage is TRBJ1-4; 7 bases are a match to TRBD1. V lost 3 bases to trimming and J lost 5 bases; unmatched junction nucleotides: 6. The CDR3 consists of 14 residues. Germline V gene lookup returns CDR1 GTSNPN and CDR2 SVGIG (reference sequence). CDR3 loop: CAWRGQPRNEKLFF. CDR3 DNA sequence: TGTGCCTGGAGGGGACAGCCAAGAAATGAAAAACTGTTTTTT.

The chain employs TRBV7-9 and TRBJ2-1, with TRBD2 identical over 8 bases. The V gene's germline CDR1 is SEHNR and CDR2 FQNEAQ (reference sequence). This CDR3 region has 16 residues. J was trimmed by 2 bases and V by 5 bases; bases with no gene match: 8. The CDR3 DNA reads TGTGCCAGCAGCCTCAGGCCAGCGGGGGCCTACAATGAGCAGTTCTTC. Its protein is CASSLRPAGAYNEQFF.

J is TRBJ2-4 and V is TRBV19; TRBD2 matches 14 bases. CDR3 length: 17 amino acids. Germline CDR1 LNHDA, CDR2 SQIVND (reference sequence). The trim removed 10 bases at V and 3 bases at J, leaving 11 bases unmatched. Here the CDR3 DNA reads TGTGCCACGAAGACTAGCGGGAGGGCCGGGGACAAAAACATTCAGTACTTC. Translated, it gives CATKTSGRAGDKNIQYF.

CDR3 sequence reads: CASSFGTSNPRAYNEQFF. In nucleotides, the CDR3 is TGCGCCAGCAGCTTCGGGACATCCAATCCGAGGGCCTACAATGAGCAGTTCTTC. The gene calls are TRBV5-1 and TRBJ2-1; D may be TRBD1 (6 bases). Germline V CDR1 and CDR2: SGHRS, YFSETQ. This CDR3 has 18 residues. V lost 2 bases and J lost 2, with 20 bases in between.

This rearrangement joins TRBV28 to TRBJ2-7, with D hard to call. V lost 4 bases, J lost 0 bases, and 13 bases lay in between. The CDR3 is made up of 15 amino acids. CDR1 MDHEN and CDR2 SYDVKM come from the germline V gene. Here the CDR3 reads CASSSRSRYSYEQYF. The CDR3 nucleotides read TGTGCCAGCAGTTCACGATCGAGGTACTCCTACGAGCAGTACTTC.

This chain uses TRBV5-4 with TRBJ2-3; 8 bases map to TRBD1. This CDR3 has 15 residues. V lost 2 bases, J lost 3 bases, and 5 bases stayed unmatched. From germline, CDR1 is SGHNT and CDR2 YYREEE (reference sequence). CDR3 sequence (DNA): TGTGCCAGCAGCTTTGGACAGGGAAGAACAGATACGCAGTATTTT. As protein: CASSFGQGRTDTQYF.

The rearrangement uses TRBV19 and TRBJ1-5, with D tentatively TRBD1 (6 bases). Trimming shortened V by 3 bases and J by 5 bases, and 11 bases separated the two germline ends. CDR1 and CDR2 (germline): LNHDA, SQIVND (reference sequence). The CDR3 contains 14 residues. This chain's CDR3 is CASSMRDIDQPQHF. The DNA for the CDR3 is TGTGCCAGTAGTATGAGGGACATCGATCAGCCCCAGCATTTT. The variable domain in full, with the rest retrieved from reference TRBV19 and TRBJ1-5, is DGGITQSPKYLFRKEGQNVTLSCEQNLNHDAMYWYRQDPGQGLRLIYYSQIVNDFQKGDIAEGYSVSREKKESFPLTVTSAQKNPTAFYLCASSMRDIDQPQHFGDGTRLSIL.

The V and J genes are TRBV19 and TRBJ2-7; D is ambiguous. The V gene's germline CDR1 is LNHDA and CDR2 SQIVND (reference sequence). Trimming removed 1 base at V and 2 bases at J, with 6 bases between. This CDR3 has 13 residues. The CDR3 sequence: CASSIGQAYEQYF. As DNA, the CDR3 is TGTGCCAGTAGTATAGGGCAGGCCTACGAGCAGTACTTC. Drawing the rest from reference TRBV19 and TRBJ2-7, the complete variable domain is DGGITQSPKYLFRKEGQNVTLSCEQNLNHDAMYWYRQDPGQGLRLIYYSQIVNDFQKGDIAEGYSVSREKKESFPLTVTSAQKNPTAFYLCASSIGQAYEQYFGPGTRLTVT.

The V call is TRBV20-1, the J call TRBJ2-5; D remains ambiguous. The V end lost 5 bases, the J end lost 5 bases, and 6 bases lay between the germline ends. The germline CDR1 and CDR2 sequences are DFQATT and SNEGSKA (reference sequence). The CDR3 spans 10 residues. CDR3 amino acids: CSAARETQYF. In nucleotides, the CDR3 is TGCAGTGCTGCCCGGGAGACCCAGTACTTC.

V and J are TRBV7-2 and TRBJ1-5; D gene ambiguous. Germline-derived CDR1 and CDR2 are SGHTA and FQGNSA. Trimming left V 1 base short and J 2 bases short, with 18 bases between. This CDR3 contains 18 residues. Here the CDR3 DNA reads TGTGCCAGCAGCTTAGGTTCGGGTTTTGGTGTCGGCAATCAGCCCCAGCATTTT. This gives the protein CASSLGSGFGVGNQPQHF.

The V and J genes are TRBV7-2 and TRBJ2-3, with D possibly TRBD1 on 5 matching bases. The CDR3 totals 15 residues. Germline CDR1 SGHTA, CDR2 FQGNSA. Trimming removed 8 bases at V and 0 bases at J, with 15 bases between. The CDR3 is CASGAETASTDTQYF. In DNA, the CDR3 is TGTGCCAGCGGGGCAGAAACCGCTAGCACAGATACGCAGTATTTT. The entire variable domain, with the rest obtained from reference TRBV7-2 and TRBJ2-3, is as follows: GAGVSQSPSNKVTEKGKDVELRCDPISGHTALYWYRQSLGQGLEFLIYFQGNSAPDKSGLPSDRFSAERTGGSVSTLTIQRTQQEDSAVYLCASGAETASTDTQYFGPGTRLTVL.

Here the CDR3 reads CASSLGTGGETQYF. The CDR3 DNA follows: TGTGCCAGCTCACTCGGGACAGGGGGAGAGACCCAGTACTTC. This chain uses TRBV18 with TRBJ2-5, with 11 bases fitting TRBD1. This CDR3 comprises 14 residues. Germline loops: CDR1 KGHSH, CDR2 LQKENI. The J segment lost 4 bases and the V segment lost 4 bases, leaving 2 bases of the junction unmatched. Variable domain in full (rest from reference TRBV18 and TRBJ2-5): NAGVMQNPRHLVRRRGQEARLRCSPMKGHSHVYWYRQLPEEGLKFMVYLQKENIIDESGMPKERFSAEFPKEGPSILRIQQVVRGDSAAYFCASSLGTGGETQYFGPGTRLLVL.

The chain links TRBV10-3 to TRBJ1-1; D perhaps matches TRBD1 (6 bases). There are 13 residues in the CDR3. The V end was cut by 4 bases, the J end by 7 bases, with 13 bases between. The germline CDR1 and CDR2 sequences are ENHRY and SYGVKD. CDR3 sequence (DNA): TGTGCCATCAGTGCTAAGGGGGTGGGTGAAGCTTTCTTT. Translated: CAISAKGVGEAFF.